This is a list of T cell receptor beta chains from one sample in a study of regulatory T cells in long-lasting Graves disease. From the multiplex PCR reads, TCRdb called clonotypes with MiXCR, one entry per CDR3 protein. The table includes approximately 440,000 distinct CDR3 sequences, about a quarter detected once. Here the sequenced sample was peripheral blood mononuclear cells (PBMCs), taken when the disease was refractory, from a patient treated with antithyroid drugs. These receptors were collected from a female donor with Graves disease. The CDR3 runs from the conserved cysteine through the conserved F or W. A D gene is named only where the DNA matches it firmly. Clone size is stated in some rows and not others, as once, few, many or a class when expanded.

few	TRBD2	TRBV5-1	TRBJ2-1	CASSLVGGASGAFDEQFF	TGCGCCAGCAGCTTGGTGGGGGGGGCTAGCGGGGCCTTCGATGAGCAGTTCTTC
few	TRBD2	TRBV3-1	TRBJ2-7	CASSQEGTSANEQYF	TGTGCCAGCAGCCAAGAGGGGACTAGCGCGAACGAGCAGTACTTC
-	TRBD1	TRBV19	TRBJ1-2	CASSKGGQASAGYTF	TGTGCCAGTAGTAAGGGGGGACAGGCGTCCGCTGGCTACACCTTC
-	-	TRBV10-3	TRBJ2-5	CAISEGAQETQYF	TGTGCCATCAGTGAGGGGGCCCAAGAGACCCAGTACTTC
many	-	TRBV2	TRBJ1-5	CASSVLQRGGDSYSNQPQHF	TGTGCCAGCAGTGTTTTACAGAGAGGTGGTGACAGTTATAGCAATCAGCCCCAGCATTTT
many	-	TRBV7-2	TRBJ2-4	CASSSPARVGGKNIQYF	TGTGCCAGCAGCTCACCGGCGAGAGTAGGGGGCAAAAACATTCAGTACTTC
-	TRBD2	TRBV20-1	TRBJ2-5	CSAELAGESQETQYF	TGCAGTGCGGAACTAGCGGGAGAGAGTCAAGAGACCCAGTACTTC
many	TRBD1	TRBV28	TRBJ2-7	CASSLRTGVDYEQYF	TGTGCCAGCAGTTTAAGGACAGGCGTGGACTACGAGCAGTACTTC
-	TRBD1	TRBV27	TRBJ1-4	CASSLIRDRAGANEKLFF	TGTGCCAGCAGTTTAATTCGAGACAGGGCTGGGGCTAATGAAAAACTGTTTTTT
many	-	TRBV12-3/TRBV12-4	TRBJ2-7	CASSLVGLYEQYF	TGTGCCAGCAGTTTAGTAGGGCTCTACGAGCAGTACTTC
few	-	TRBV2	TRBJ2-2	CASSTSRGTGELFF	TGTGCCAGCAGTACTTCCAGGGGCACCGGGGAGCTGTTTTTT
-	-	TRBV6-2/TRBV6-3	TRBJ2-6	CTSSDRGADLSGANVLTF	TGTACCAGCAGTGACCGGGGGGCGGACTTATCTGGGGCCAACGTCCTGACTTTC
many	TRBD1	TRBV28	TRBJ1-4	CASLRPGTANEKLFF	TGTGCCAGCCTGAGACCAGGGACAGCTAATGAAAAACTGTTTTTT
many	-	TRBV13	TRBJ1-1	CASSFSRWEAFF	TGTGCCAGCAGCTTTTCTCGTTGGGAAGCTTTCTTT
-	TRBD2	TRBV5-1	TRBJ2-5	CASRPLGREREWRETQYF	TGCGCCAGCAGGCCCCTCGGGCGGGAGCGAGAGTGGCGAGAGACCCAGTACTTC
few	TRBD1	TRBV20-1	TRBJ1-2	CSARMDRGLGYTF	TGCAGTGCTAGAATGGACAGGGGGCTTGGCTACACCTTC
-	-	TRBV20-1	TRBJ1-1	CSARDWAGSPEAFF	TGCAGTGCTAGAGACTGGGCAGGGTCCCCTGAAGCTTTCTTT
few	-	TRBV19	TRBJ1-1	CASRAGAGLTEAFF	TGTGCCAGTAGGGCAGGGGCGGGTCTCACTGAAGCTTTCTTT
-	TRBD2	TRBV5-4	TRBJ2-5	CASSIHHRGVGETQYF	TGTGCCAGCAGCATCCATCATCGGGGGGTTGGGGAGACCCAGTACTTC
many	-	TRBV7-8	TRBJ2-7	CASMYMEGPYEQYF	TGTGCCAGCATGTACATGGAGGGCCCCTACGAGCAGTACTTC
few	TRBD1	TRBV11-2	TRBJ2-5	CASRRTGGKETQYF	TGTGCCAGCAGACGGACAGGGGGGAAAGAGACCCAGTACTTC
few	TRBD1	TRBV10-3	TRBJ2-2	CAISESGTVNTGELFF	TGTGCCATCAGTGAGTCTGGGACAGTGAACACCGGGGAGCTGTTTTTT